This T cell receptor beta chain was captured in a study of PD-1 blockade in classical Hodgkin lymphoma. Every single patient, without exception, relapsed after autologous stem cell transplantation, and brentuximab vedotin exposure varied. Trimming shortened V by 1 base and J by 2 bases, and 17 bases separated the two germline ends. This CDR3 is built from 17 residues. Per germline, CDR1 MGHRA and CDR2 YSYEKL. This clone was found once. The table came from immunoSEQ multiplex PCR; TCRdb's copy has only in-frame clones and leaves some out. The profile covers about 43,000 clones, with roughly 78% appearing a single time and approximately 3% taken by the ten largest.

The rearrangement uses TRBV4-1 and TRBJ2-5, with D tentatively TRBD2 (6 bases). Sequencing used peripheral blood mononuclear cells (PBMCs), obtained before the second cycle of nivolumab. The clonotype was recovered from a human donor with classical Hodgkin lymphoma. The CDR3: CASSQVTMGTEQETQYF. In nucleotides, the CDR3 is TGCGCCAGCAGCCAAGTAACAATGGGGACTGAGCAAGAGACCCAGTACTTC.